This T cell receptor beta chain was observed in a study of CD4 T cells in relation to SARS-CoV-2 and coronaviruses. V was cut by 6 bases and J by 6 bases, with 14 bases left in between. The CDR3 runs 13 residues. A remark on this clone: The antigen is not known.

For less than eleven days, roughly 10^5 sorted CD4+ cells grew with T cell-depleted PBMCs and CEF. TCRdb's table, derived via immunoSEQ multiplex PCR, lists solely in-frame clones and lacks some. Counted here are just over 35,000 clones, around 85% occurring once; the ten biggest clones make up 5.5% to 8.5%. The receptor was derived from an adult with COVID-19. This rearrangement joins TRBV12-3 or TRBV12-4 to TRBJ1-1; TRBD1 might be the D (6 bases). The material sequenced was naive CD4+ T cells from PBMCs, cultured in vitro. Subset here: naive CD4+ T cells isolated by negative enrichment. The CDR3 bases are TGTGCCAGCAGCTTCCGCAGGGGCTCTGAAGCTTTCTTT. Protein sequence: CASSFRRGSEAFF.